Listed below are T cell receptor beta chains from one sample, sequenced in a study of blood T cell repertoires in COVID-19. TCRdb's table, derived via immunoSEQ multiplex PCR, lists solely in-frame clones and lacks some. The data show fewer than 300,000 clones, approximately 93% seen once. Sample: peripheral blood. These receptors originate from a woman in her 30s with COVID-19, enrolled during active disease. The CDR3 runs from the conserved cysteine through the conserved F or W. The D gene is left open where the match is weak. A row's size may be missing; if present it is once, few, many or a size class.

TRBV11-2	TRBJ2-2	TRBD2	few	CASSLDGRDTGELFF	TGTGCCAGCAGCTTAGATGGGAGGGATACCGGGGAGCTGTTTTTT
TRBV12-5	TRBJ1-4	TRBD1	NA	CASGPGQWDEKLFF	TGTGCTAGTGGTCCGGGACAGTGGGATGAAAAACTGTTTTTT
TRBV7-2	TRBJ2-7	NA	NA	CASSLTGFYDFYEQYF	TGTGCCAGCAGCTTAACAGGGTTTTATGATTTCTACGAGCAGTACTTC
TRBV25-1	TRBJ1-1	NA	few	CASLDRSNTEAFF	TGTGCCAGCCTAGACAGGTCGAACACTGAAGCTTTCTTT
TRBV28	TRBJ1-4	NA	NA	CASSLTKVVGEKLFF	TGTGCCAGCAGTTTAACTAAAGTGGTGGGTGAAAAACTGTTTTTT
TRBV29-1	TRBJ1-1	TRBD1	NA	CSVPTGGNTEAFF	TGCAGCGTCCCGACAGGGGGGAACACTGAAGCTTTCTTT
TRBV19	TRBJ2-4	NA	NA	CASSPGTRGKNIQYF	TGTGCCAGTAGCCCCGGGACACGAGGCAAAAACATTCAGTACTTC
TRBV10-1	TRBJ2-2	TRBD2	NA	CASSSTSGHTGELFF	TGCGCCAGCAGTTCGACTAGCGGGCACACCGGGGAGCTGTTTTTT
TRBV30	TRBJ2-1	TRBD2	NA	CAWSSGGINEQFF	TGTGCCTGGAGTTCGGGAGGTATCAATGAGCAGTTCTTC
TRBV28	TRBJ2-2	NA	NA	CASSHRVDTGELFF	TGTGCCAGCAGTCACAGGGTGGACACCGGGGAGCTGTTTTTT
TRBV3-1/TRBV3-2	TRBJ2-1	TRBD2	NA	CASSKTSGRTAVSYNEQFF	TGTGCCAGCAGCAAAACTAGCGGGAGAACGGCAGTATCCTACAATGAGCAGTTCTTC
TRBV6-5	TRBJ2-1	TRBD1	NA	CASSRPTGFYNEQFF	TGTGCCAGCAGTCGACCGACAGGGTTTTACAATGAGCAGTTCTTC
TRBV13	TRBJ2-2	TRBD2	NA	CASSQGTSGATGELFF	TGTGCCAGCAGCCAAGGGACTAGCGGAGCCACCGGGGAGCTGTTTTTT
TRBV6-5	TRBJ1-3	NA	NA	CATRGGARGNTIYF	TGTGCCACCCGGGGGGGGGCGCGGGGAAACACCATATATTTT
TRBV11-2	TRBJ2-2	TRBD2	NA	CASSFDGGWRELFF	TGTGCCAGCAGCTTCGACGGGGGGTGGCGGGAGCTGTTTTTT
TRBV11-2	TRBJ2-1	TRBD2	NA	CASSLAGVTNEQFF	TGTGCCAGCAGTCTAGCGGGAGTTACAAATGAGCAGTTCTTC
TRBV30	TRBJ2-5	NA	NA	CAWSVGGETQYF	TGTGCCTGGAGTGTAGGAGGGGAGACCCAGTACTTC
TRBV7-9	TRBJ1-4	NA	few	CASSFSGGLNEKLFF	TGTGCCAGCAGCTTCTCGGGGGGCTTGAATGAAAAACTGTTTTTT
TRBV11-2	TRBJ1-1	NA	NA	CASSLGARDGNTEAFF	TGTGCCAGCAGCTTAGGAGCGCGGGACGGGAACACTGAAGCTTTCTTT
TRBV27	TRBJ2-7	TRBD1	NA	CASSLDRGESEYF	TGTGCCAGCAGTTTAGACAGGGGCGAATCGGAGTACTTC
TRBV15	TRBJ1-1	TRBD1	once	CATSRGQLNTEAFF	TGTGCCACCAGCAGGGGACAGTTGAACACTGAAGCTTTCTTT
TRBV27	TRBJ1-2	NA	NA	CASSLQGNYGYTF	TGTGCCAGCAGTTTACAGGGTAACTATGGCTACACCTTC
TRBV3-1/TRBV3-2	TRBJ1-3	TRBD1	NA	CASSPRDRGAGNTIYF	TGTGCCAGCAGCCCAAGGGACAGGGGGGCTGGAAACACCATATATTTT